The 22 T cell receptor beta chains given below trace back to one sample, sequenced in a study of T cells in Graves' hyperthyroidism and ophthalmopathy. RNA transcripts yielded amplified TCR beta CDR3 regions. An initial round of RT-PCR targeting the TCR CDR3 relied on the HTBI primer set. One entry per CDR3 protein, called by TCRdb with MiXCR from the multiplex PCR reads. The sample records more than 300,000 distinct CDR3 sequences, less than 20% being singletons. The sequenced sample consisted of blood. Receptors originate from a man aged 18 to 35 with Graves' ophthalmopathy.

Concerning this clonotype: A much bigger clone sits one base away, suggesting this may be a read error. The chain recombines TRBV15 with TRBJ1-2; no definite D call. CDR3 size: 14 residues. V lost 0 bases and J lost 8, with 13 bases in between. In germline, CDR1 is LNHNV, CDR2 YYDKDF (reference sequence). The CDR3 nucleotides read TGTGCCACCAGCAGAGAAGCAGCAATGGGCGGCTACACCTTC. It yields the protein CATSREAAMGGYTF.

The chain joins TRBV18 to TRBJ1-1, with D possibly TRBD1 on 5 matching bases. The V end lost 4 bases, the J end lost 1 base, and 13 bases lay between the germline ends. In germline, CDR1 is KGHSH, CDR2 LQKENI. CDR3 size: 15 residues. CDR3 amino acids: CASSLRQSPNTEAFF. CDR3 DNA sequence: TGTGCCAGCTCACTAAGACAGTCCCCGAACACTGAAGCTTTCTTT. The whole variable domain, remainder taken from reference TRBV18 and TRBJ1-1, is NAGVMQNPRHLVRRRGQEARLRCSPMKGHSHVYWYRQLPEEGLKFMVYLQKENIIDESGMPKERFSAEFPKEGPSILRIQQVVRGDSAAYFCASSLRQSPNTEAFFGQGTRLTVV.

About this clonotype itself: The final CDR3 position lacks the conserved phenylalanine or tryptophan, pointing to a likely read error. The chain combines TRBV5-1 with TRBJ1-1; D not resolved. This CDR3 contains 14 residues. Trimming left V 1 base short and J 2 bases short, with 9 bases between. Germline V CDR1 and CDR2: SGHRS, YFSETQ. The CDR3 spells CASSLTTENTEAFL. DNA of the CDR3: TGCGCCAGCAGCTTGACAACAGAAAACACTGAAGCTTTCCTT.

This clonotype has just a few counts. CDR3 DNA sequence: TGTGCCAGCAGTTCGGGACAGAGAGCCCCGCACGGCTATGGCTACACCTTC. As protein: CASSSGQRAPHGYGYTF. This chain links TRBV28 with TRBJ1-2; 7 nucleotides agree with TRBD1. The length of the CDR3 is 17 residues. V was pared by 4 bases and J by 4 bases, with 15 bases of the junction left unmatched. CDR1 and CDR2 from the germline V gene are MDHEN and SYDVKM.

This chain joins TRBV11-2 and TRBJ2-2, with 9 bases aligning to TRBD1. From germline, CDR1 is SGHAT and CDR2 FQNNGV. The ends lost 3 bases at V and 0 bases at J; junction bases unmatched: 5. This CDR3 spans 17 amino acids. The DNA for the CDR3 is TGTGCCAGCAGCTTCTGGGACAGGGTTCCGAACACCGGGGAGCTGTTTTTT. Its protein product is CASSFWDRVPNTGELFF.

This clonotype was observed at least ten times. This rearrangement joins TRBV20-1 to TRBJ2-1; TRBD2 aligns across 10 bases. With V trimmed by 6 bases and J by 4 bases, 9 bases remained unmatched. The CDR3 spans 15 residues. The germline V gene encodes CDR1 DFQATT and CDR2 SNEGSKA (reference sequence). The CDR3 sequence: CSAHDIAGGYNEQFF. CDR3 nucleotides: TGCAGTGCACACGATATAGCGGGGGGTTACAATGAGCAGTTCTTC.

This clonotype appeared many times. The V call is TRBV6-1, the J call TRBJ1-2, with a weak D call TRBD1 (6 bases). Germline V gene sequence: CDR1 MNHNS, CDR2 SASEGT. V was trimmed by 0 bases and J by 6 bases, leaving 20 bases between them. CDR3 length: 17 residues. The CDR3 reads CASSEASSFGGADGYTF. The CDR3 region has the DNA TGTGCCAGCAGTGAAGCGTCCTCCTTCGGGGGCGCAGATGGCTACACCTTC.

V gene TRBV27 combines with J gene TRBJ2-1, with D possibly TRBD1 on 5 matching bases. The CDR3 runs to 15 residues. The germline V gene encodes CDR1 MNHEY and CDR2 SMNVEV (reference sequence). V lost 8 bases to trimming and J lost 0 bases, with 14 bases between them. In DNA form, the CDR3 reads TGTGCCAGCGGTAGACAGCTCCCCTCCTACAATGAGCAGTTCTTC. Translating gives CASGRQLPSYNEQFF.

Note on this clonotype: The junction departs from the called germline gene at one end, perhaps through a read error. J is TRBJ1-5 and V is TRBV9, with D perhaps TRBD1 (5 bases). The CDR3 has 17 residues. Germline V CDR1 and CDR2: SGDLS, YYNGEE. In DNA form, the CDR3 reads TGTGCCAGCAGCGGAGCAGTCGCTATGGACACAAATCAGCCCCATCATTTT. It codes for CASSGAVAMDTNQPHHF. The whole variable domain, filled in from reference TRBV9 and TRBJ1-5, reads DSGVTQTPKHLITATGQRVTLRCSPRSGDLSVYWYQQSLDQGLQFLIQYYNGEERAKGNILERFSAQQFPDLHSELNLSSLELGDSALYFCASSGAVAMDTNQPHHFGDGTRLSIL.

Ten or more counts support this clonotype. This sequence joins TRBV7-8 and TRBJ2-6; no firm D call. Trimming removed 0 bases at V and 0 bases at J, with 6 bases between. Germline CDR1 is SGHVS and CDR2 is FQNEAQ. The CDR3 extends over 16 amino acids. The CDR3 sequence is CASSLATSSGANVLTF. DNA for the CDR3: TGTGCCAGCAGCTTAGCCACATCCTCTGGGGCCAACGTCCTGACTTTC.

This clonotype was observed at least ten times. The rearrangement joins TRBV24-1 to TRBJ2-3, with D perhaps given as TRBD1 or TRBD2 (6 bases each). V shed 0 bases and J shed 3 bases, with 21 bases lying between them. The germline CDR1 and CDR2 sequences are KGHDR and SFDVKD. The CDR3 contains 19 residues. DNA for the CDR3: TGTGCCACCAGTGATTTGGTCCCCGGACCGGGGGCGCGGACAGATACGCAGTATTTT. Translating gives CATSDLVPGPGARTDTQYF.

The rearrangement links TRBV4-1 to TRBJ1-5; D is uncertain. The CDR3 spans 15 residues. Germline CDR1 is MGHRA and CDR2 is YSYEKL. Trimming cost V 0 bases and J 5 bases, with 11 bases left between them. Here the CDR3 reads CASSQEMDPYQPQHF. DNA for the CDR3: TGCGCCAGCAGCCAAGAGATGGATCCGTATCAGCCCCAGCATTTT.

Details on this clonotype: Given a much more abundant clone one base away, this may be a read error. V is TRBV12-3 or TRBV12-4 and J is TRBJ2-7, with 7 bases that match TRBD1. V was pared by 7 bases and J by 6 bases, with 6 bases of the junction left unmatched. CDR3 length equals 12 residues. The CDR3 coding sequence is TGTGCCAGCAAAAAGACAGGGATCGAGCAGTACTTC. This sequence encodes CASKKTGIEQYF.

This clonotype was seen at least ten times. The genes are TRBV11-2 and TRBJ2-5, with 10 bases fitting TRBD1. Germline CDR1 SGHAT, CDR2 FQNNGV. The CDR3 is made up of 17 amino acids. The ends lost 2 bases at V and 5 bases at J; junction bases unmatched: 11. The CDR3 nucleotides are TGTGCCAGCAGCTTACTCCCTGGGACAGGGGTAGGGGAGACCCAGTACTTC. Protein product: CASSLLPGTGVGETQYF.

Comment on this clonotype: A much larger clone is a single base away; this may be a read error. The chain employs TRBV20-1 and TRBJ1-6; D not resolved. Germline CDR1 reads DFQATT; CDR2 reads SNEGSKA (reference sequence). The CDR3 covers 16 residues. The CDR3, as DNA: TGCAGTGCCATGGACGGAGCCAGCTCCTATAGTTCACCCCTCCACTTT. Translating gives CSAMDGASSYSSPLHF.

There are a few counts of this clonotype. The rearrangement links TRBV10-3 to TRBJ1-2; a possible D gene is TRBD1 (6 bases). V was shortened by 8 bases and J by 2 bases, with 9 bases between the two germline ends. Per germline, CDR1 ENHRY and CDR2 SYGVKD. The CDR3 is 12 amino acids. CDR3 amino acids: CAILRGNYGYTF. Written as DNA, the CDR3 is TGTGCCATCTTGAGGGGGAACTATGGCTACACCTTC.

This clonotype was seen repeatedly, ten times or more. V and J are TRBV13 and TRBJ1-1; no reliable D call. The CDR3 is 14 amino acids. The V and J ends lost 0 bases and 1 base respectively, with 6 bases between them. Germline V gene sequence: CDR1 PRHDT, CDR2 FYEKMQ (reference sequence). In DNA, the CDR3 is TGTGCCAGCAGCTTAGGGATGGGGAACACTGAAGCTTTCTTT. It codes for CASSLGMGNTEAFF.

Note on this clonotype: A much larger clone differs by one base, so this may be a read error. The V gene is TRBV13, the J gene TRBJ2-7; either TRBD1 or TRBD2 may fit D (5 bases each). CDR1 is PRHDT and CDR2 is FYEKMQ in the germline V gene (reference sequence). CDR3 length: 12 amino acids. Here the CDR3 reads CAGSGDSYEQYF. CDR3 in DNA: TGTGCCGGCAGCGGAGACAGCTACGAGCAGTACTTC.

The sample holds many counts of this clonotype. The chain employs TRBV20-1 and TRBJ1-1, with TRBD1 as a possible D gene (5 bases). Germline lookup yields CDR1 DFQATT and CDR2 SNEGSKA (reference sequence). The CDR3 extends over 13 amino acids. V was clipped by 7 bases and J by 0 bases, with 12 bases between them. This CDR3 is CSGGERMNTEAFF. CDR3 coding DNA: TGCAGTGGGGGGGAACGGATGAACACTGAAGCTTTCTTT.

This clonotype was observed a handful of times. The chain uses TRBV27 and TRBJ1-5, with D unresolved. The germline V gene encodes CDR1 MNHEY and CDR2 SMNVEV (reference sequence). The V end was cut by 4 bases, the J end by 0 bases, with 7 bases between. CDR3 length: 14 amino acids. The CDR3 is CASSSPYSNQPQHF. The CDR3 DNA reads TGTGCCAGCAGTTCCCCTTATAGCAATCAGCCCCAGCATTTT.

The table lists this clonotype with many counts. The chain links TRBV12-3 or TRBV12-4 to TRBJ1-2; D is unresolved. This CDR3 region has 11 residues. V was clipped by 6 bases and J by 6 bases, with 8 bases between them. This CDR3 is CASRRRDGYTF. In DNA form, the CDR3 reads TGTGCCAGCAGGAGGCGGGATGGCTACACCTTC.

To note about this clonotype: Its ends do not fully match the called genes, so a read error is possible. The chain uses TRBV5-1 and TRBJ2-2, with TRBD1 as a possible D gene (6 bases). This CDR3 is built from 16 residues. CDR1 is SGHRS and CDR2 is YFSETQ in the germline V gene. The CDR3: CASSLIERGNTAELFF. CDR3 nucleotides: TGCGCCAGCAGCTTGATTGAGAGGGGGAACACCGCGGAGCTGTTTTTT.